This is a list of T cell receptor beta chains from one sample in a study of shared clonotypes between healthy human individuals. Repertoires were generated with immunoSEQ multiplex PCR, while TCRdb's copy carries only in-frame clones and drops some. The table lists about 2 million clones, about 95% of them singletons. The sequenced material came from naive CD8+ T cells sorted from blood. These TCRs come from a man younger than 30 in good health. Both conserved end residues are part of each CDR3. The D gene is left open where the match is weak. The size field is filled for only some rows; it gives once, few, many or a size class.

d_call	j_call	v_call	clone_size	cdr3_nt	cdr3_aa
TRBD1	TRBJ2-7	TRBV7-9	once	TGTGCCAGCAGCCTGGACAGGGGAAATGAGCAGTACTTC	CASSLDRGNEQYF
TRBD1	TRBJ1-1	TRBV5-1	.	TGCGCCAGCAGCGGCCCGTGGCAGGGGGATAAGAACACTGAAGCTTTCTTT	CASSGPWQGDKNTEAFF
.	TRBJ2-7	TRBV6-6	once	TGTGCCAGCAGTTACTCGGAAGGGGAAGGCTACGAGCAGTACTTC	CASSYSEGEGYEQYF
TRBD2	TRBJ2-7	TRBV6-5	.	TGTGCCAGCAGTTACACTACTAGCGGGACTGGCGAGCAGTACTTC	CASSYTTSGTGEQYF
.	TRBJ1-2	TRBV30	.	TGTGCCTGGAGTCCGTACTTCGGGACCTCGGCCGACGCTAACTATGGCTACACCTTC	CAWSPYFGTSADANYGYTF
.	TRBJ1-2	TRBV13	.	TGTGCCAGCAGCTCCTCGGGGGACTATGGCTACACCTTC	CASSSSGDYGYTF
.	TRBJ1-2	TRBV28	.	TGTGCCAGCAGTCCGTATACCCTACAGGCCTATGGCTACACCTTC	CASSPYTLQAYGYTF
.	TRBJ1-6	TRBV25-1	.	TGTGCCAGCAGTGAAGTGGGACCTTATAATTCACCCCTCCACTTT	CASSEVGPYNSPLHF
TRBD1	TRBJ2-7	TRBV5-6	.	TGTGCCAGCAGCGCCGGACAGGGTGTCTACGAGCAGTACTTC	CASSAGQGVYEQYF
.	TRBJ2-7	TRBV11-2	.	TGTGCCAGCAGCTTAGACAACAGGGAGAGAACCTACGAGCAGTACTTC	CASSLDNRERTYEQYF
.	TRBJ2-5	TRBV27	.	TGTGCCAGCAGTTTTATTGGTGAGGAAGAGACCCAGTACTTC	CASSFIGEEETQYF
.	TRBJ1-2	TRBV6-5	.	TGTGCCAGCAGTCCATCAACCGGGATTAACTATGGCTACACCTTC	CASSPSTGINYGYTF
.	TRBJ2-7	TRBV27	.	TGTGCCAGCAGTTCCGTCGGGACCGCTAACTACGAGCAGTACTTC	CASSSVGTANYEQYF
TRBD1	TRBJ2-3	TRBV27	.	TGTGCCAGCAGTTTGACAGGGGATCGAGATACGCAGTATTTT	CASSLTGDRDTQYF
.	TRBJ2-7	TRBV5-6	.	TGTGCCAGCAGGAATATGGGCTACGAGCAGTACTTC	CASRNMGYEQYF
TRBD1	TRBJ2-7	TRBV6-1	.	TGTGCCTGCCAGAGCCGGGACAGGGGAGGTGAGCAGTACTTC	CACQSRDRGGEQYF
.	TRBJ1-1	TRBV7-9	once	TGTGCCAGCAGCTCGGTCGGAGCCTTCTTT	CASSSVGAFF
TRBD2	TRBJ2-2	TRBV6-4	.	TGTGCCAGCAGTGACGGCGATAGCGGGAGGTTAGGCACCGGGGAGCTGTTTTTT	CASSDGDSGRLGTGELFF
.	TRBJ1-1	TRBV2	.	TGTGCCAGCAGTGAAGATCCCACACCGAACACTGAAGCTTTCTTT	CASSEDPTPNTEAFF
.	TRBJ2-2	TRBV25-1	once	TGTGCCAGCAGTGGGGGCCGGGAGCTGTTTTTT	CASSGGRELFF
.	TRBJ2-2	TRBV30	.	TGTGCCTGGAGGGGGGGTGAAACCGGGGAGCTGTTTTTT	CAWRGGETGELFF
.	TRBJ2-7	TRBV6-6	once	TGTGCCAGCAGTTATGGGCTTGTGTTGGACTCCGAGCAGTACTTC	CASSYGLVLDSEQYF
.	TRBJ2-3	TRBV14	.	TGTGCCAGCAGCCAAGCCGGGACTTCGGACACAGATACGCAGTATTTT	CASSQAGTSDTDTQYF
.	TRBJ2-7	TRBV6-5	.	TGTGCCAGCAGCAATTACGAGCAGTACTTC	CASSNYEQYF
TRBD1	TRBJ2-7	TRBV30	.	TGTGCCTGGAGTGACTTTTGGGGACAGGGGGCATTCGAGCAGTACTTC	CAWSDFWGQGAFEQYF
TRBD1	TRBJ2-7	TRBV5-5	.	TGTGCCAGCAGCTTGGGGTGGGAGACAGGGGTGTACGAGCAGTACTTC	CASSLGWETGVYEQYF
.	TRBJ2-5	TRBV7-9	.	TGTGCCAGCAGCTCTAGGGAGAAACAAGAGACCCAGTACTTC	CASSSREKQETQYF
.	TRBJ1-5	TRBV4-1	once	TGCGCCAGCAGCCAAGTGCAGGACTATAGCAATCAGCCCCAGCATTTT	CASSQVQDYSNQPQHF
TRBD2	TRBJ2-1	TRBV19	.	TGTGCCAGTAGTACTAGACTAGCGGCCTACTCCAATGAGCAGTTCTTC	CASSTRLAAYSNEQFF
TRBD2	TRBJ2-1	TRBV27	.	TGTGCCAGCAGTTCCAGGACTAGCGGGGGAGGGGATGAGCAGTTCTTC	CASSSRTSGGGDEQFF
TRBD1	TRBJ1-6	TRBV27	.	TGTGCCAGCACCAAGACAGGGGGCAATCCACCCCTCCACTTT	CASTKTGGNPPLHF
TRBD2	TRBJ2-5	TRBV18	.	TGTGCCAGCTCACTAACGGGACTAGCGGGGGACTACACCGCGGGCAGGACCCAGTACTTC	CASSLTGLAGDYTAGRTQYF